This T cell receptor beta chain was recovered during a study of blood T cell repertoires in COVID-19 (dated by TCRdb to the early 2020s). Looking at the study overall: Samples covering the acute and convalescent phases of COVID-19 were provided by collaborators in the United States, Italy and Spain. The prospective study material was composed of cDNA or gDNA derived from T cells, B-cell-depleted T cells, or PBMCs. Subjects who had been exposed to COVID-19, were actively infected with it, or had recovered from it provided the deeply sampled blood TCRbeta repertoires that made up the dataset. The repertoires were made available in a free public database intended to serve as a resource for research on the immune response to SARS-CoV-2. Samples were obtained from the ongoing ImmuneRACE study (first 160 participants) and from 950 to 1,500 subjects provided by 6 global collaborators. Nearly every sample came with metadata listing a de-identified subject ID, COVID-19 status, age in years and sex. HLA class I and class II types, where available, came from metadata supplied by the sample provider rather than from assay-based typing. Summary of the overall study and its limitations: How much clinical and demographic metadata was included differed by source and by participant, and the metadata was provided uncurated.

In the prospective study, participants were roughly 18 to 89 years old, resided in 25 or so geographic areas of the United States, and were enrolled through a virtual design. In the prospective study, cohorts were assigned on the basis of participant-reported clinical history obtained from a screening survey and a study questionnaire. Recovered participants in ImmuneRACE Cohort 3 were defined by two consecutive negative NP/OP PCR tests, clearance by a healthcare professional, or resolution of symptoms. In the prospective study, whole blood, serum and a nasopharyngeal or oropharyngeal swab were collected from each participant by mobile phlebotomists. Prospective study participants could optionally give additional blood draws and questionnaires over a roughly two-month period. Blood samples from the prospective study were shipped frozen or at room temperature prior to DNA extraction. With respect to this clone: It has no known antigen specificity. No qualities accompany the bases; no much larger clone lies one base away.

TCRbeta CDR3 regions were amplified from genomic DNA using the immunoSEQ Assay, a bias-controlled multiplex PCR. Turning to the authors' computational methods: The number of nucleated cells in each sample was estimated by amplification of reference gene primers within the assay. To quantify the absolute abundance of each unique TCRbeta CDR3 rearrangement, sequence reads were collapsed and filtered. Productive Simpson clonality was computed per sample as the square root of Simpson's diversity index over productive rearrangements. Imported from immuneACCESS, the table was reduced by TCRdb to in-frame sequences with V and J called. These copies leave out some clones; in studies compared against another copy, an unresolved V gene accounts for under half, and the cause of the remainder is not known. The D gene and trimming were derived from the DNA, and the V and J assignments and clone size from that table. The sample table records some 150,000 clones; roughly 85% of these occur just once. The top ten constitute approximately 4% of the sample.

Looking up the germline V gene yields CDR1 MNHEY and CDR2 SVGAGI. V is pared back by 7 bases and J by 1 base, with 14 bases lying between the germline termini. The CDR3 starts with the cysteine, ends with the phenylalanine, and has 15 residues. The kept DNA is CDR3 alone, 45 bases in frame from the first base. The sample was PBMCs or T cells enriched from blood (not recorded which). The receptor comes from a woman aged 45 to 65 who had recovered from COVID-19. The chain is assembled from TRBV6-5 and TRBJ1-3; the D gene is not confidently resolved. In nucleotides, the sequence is TGTGCCAGCACCTTTTCCTGGCAATCTGGAAACACCATATATTTT. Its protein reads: CASTFSWQSGNTIYF.